Following are 22 T cell receptor beta chains from one sample sequenced in a study of shared T cell receptors in the human thymus. Repertoires were generated with immunoSEQ multiplex PCR, while TCRdb's copy carries only in-frame clones and drops some. The sample yields under 700,000 clones, 78% seen once. These data were likewise used in another study, on human thymus T cells.

The sequenced sample was thymocytes. These receptors came from a boy younger than two with a congenital heart defect.

The rearrangement joins TRBV4-2 to TRBJ2-1; 10 bases are a match to TRBD2. The CDR3 runs to 15 residues. Germline CDR1 is LGHNA and CDR2 is YNFKEQ. Trimming removed 5 bases from V and 3 bases from J; junction bases left unmatched: 4. The CDR3: CASSEREGLYNEQFF. The CDR3 nucleotides read TGTGCCAGCAGCGAGCGGGAGGGCCTCTACAATGAGCAGTTCTTC.

V usage is TRBV11-2 and J usage is TRBJ2-7, with 7 bases aligning to TRBD2. Germline V lookup: CDR1 SGHAT, CDR2 FQNNGV. The CDR3 is 14 residues long. The trim removed 3 bases at V and 2 bases at J, leaving 4 bases unmatched. CDR3 sequence reads: CASSFGDYPYEQYF. CDR3 in DNA: TGTGCCAGCAGCTTTGGGGACTATCCCTACGAGCAGTACTTC.

The V and J genes are TRBV20-1 and TRBJ1-1, with unresolved D. CDR1 is DFQATT and CDR2 is SNEGSKA in the germline V gene (reference sequence). Trimming took off 7 bases at V and 8 bases at J, with 11 bases between the two ends. This CDR3 has 10 residues. This chain's CDR3 is CSVGVTEAFF. DNA for the CDR3: TGCAGTGTCGGCGTGACAGAAGCTTTCTTT.

The chain is built from TRBV25-1 and TRBJ2-7; tentative D call: TRBD2 (5 bases). There are 14 residues in the CDR3. The germline V gene encodes CDR1 MGHDK and CDR2 SYGVNS. V shed 4 bases and J shed 2 bases, with 12 bases lying between them. CDR3 in DNA: TGTGCCAGCAGTGTCAGCGGTAGAGCCTACGAGCAGTACTTC. It is translated as CASSVSGRAYEQYF.

This chain joins TRBV7-8 and TRBJ2-1, with D tentatively TRBD2 (6 bases). V was pared by 2 bases and J by 3 bases, with 11 bases between. From germline, CDR1 is SGHVS and CDR2 FQNEAQ. This CDR3 comprises 15 residues. DNA of the CDR3: TGTGCCAGCAGCTTACCGGTCGGGAGCTACAATGAGCAGTTCTTC. Translating gives CASSLPVGSYNEQFF.

This clone was counted only a few times. The chain has TRBV6-5 and TRBJ1-2; D is unclear. Between the trimmed V and J ends, which lost 2 bases and 0 bases, there was a span of 10 bases. The CDR3 loop spans 15 amino acids. Germline V gene lookup returns CDR1 MNHEY and CDR2 SVGAGI. The CDR3 DNA follows: TGTGCCAGCAGTTACATCAGTTGGCCTAACTATGGCTACACCTTC. This encodes CASSYISWPNYGYTF.

The chain employs TRBV7-6 and TRBJ2-2, with 10 positions matching TRBD1. Germline assignment: CDR1 SGHVS and CDR2 FNYEAQ. This CDR3 is 16 amino acids long. Trimming removed 5 bases from V and 6 bases from J; junction bases left unmatched: 9. CDR3 in DNA: TGTGCCAGCAGCCTACGCCGGGACAGGGGTTCCGGGGAGCTGTTTTTT. As protein: CASSLRRDRGSGELFF.

The J gene is TRBJ1-5, the V gene TRBV28; no reliable D call. Germline assignment: CDR1 MDHEN and CDR2 SYDVKM. V was trimmed by 6 bases and J by 2 bases, leaving 23 bases between them. The CDR3 has 18 residues. Written as DNA, the CDR3 is TGTGCCAGCAGCCCACCCCCCGTCGTCGGGGTGGGCAATCAGCCCCAGCATTTT. This sequence encodes CASSPPPVVGVGNQPQHF.

V gene TRBV7-2 combines with J gene TRBJ2-2; 7 positions match TRBD2. This CDR3 spans 18 amino acids. With 5 bases clipped from V and 1 base from J, the junction kept 13 bases outside the gene matches. Germline CDR1 and CDR2: SGHTA and FQGNSA. CDR3 nucleotides: TGTGCCAGCAGCCGCGGGAGTAGCGATCCCCGGAACACCGGGGAGCTGTTTTTT. It translates to CASSRGSSDPRNTGELFF.

This rearrangement joins TRBV21-1 to TRBJ2-7; TRBD1, the D gene given by the table, was not confirmed from the DNA. TRBV21-1 is annotated as a pseudogene. CDR3 length: 18 residues. Here the CDR3 reads CASSKERTAWTGVYEQYF. The CDR3 region has the DNA TGTGCCAGCAGCAAAGAAAGGACCGCGTGGACAGGAGTCTACGAGCAGTACTTC.

This rearrangement joins TRBV9 to TRBJ2-2, with TRBD2 matching 8 bases. From germline, CDR1 is SGDLS and CDR2 YYNGEE. The V segment lost 4 bases and the J segment 2 bases; nucleotides outside the gene matches: 16. The CDR3 has 19 residues. The CDR3 loop is CASSPRRGTRDQNTGELFF. CDR3 in DNA: TGTGCCAGCAGCCCCCGTAGGGGGACTAGGGACCAAAACACCGGGGAGCTGTTTTTT.

The chain recombines TRBV2 with TRBJ2-1, with 7 nucleotides matching TRBD2. The CDR3 covers 10 residues. In germline, CDR1 is SNHLY, CDR2 FYNNEI. With 6 bases clipped from V and 12 bases from J, the junction kept 2 bases outside the gene matches. The CDR3 here is CASRGGTQFF. CDR3 nucleotides: TGTGCCAGCAGGGGAGGGACGCAGTTCTTC.

This chain links TRBV18 with TRBJ1-1; 9 bases are shared with TRBD1. Germline V lookup: CDR1 KGHSH, CDR2 LQKENI. This CDR3 is built from 15 residues. The trim removed 3 bases at V and 4 bases at J, leaving 6 bases unmatched. Written as DNA, the CDR3 is TGTGCCAGCTCACCCCGGCCGACAGGGGGCACTGAAGCTTTCTTT. Translating gives CASSPRPTGGTEAFF.

V gene TRBV4-3 combines with J gene TRBJ1-1; TRBD1 matches at 11 bases. The V gene end was trimmed by 0 bases and the J gene end by 7 bases; junction bases not matched to a gene: 4. CDR3 size: 15 residues. Looked up from germline, CDR1 is LGHNA and CDR2 is YSLEER. CDR3 bases: TGCGCCAGCAGCCAAGACATCGGGACAGGGGGTGAAGCTTTCTTT. Its protein is CASSQDIGTGGEAFF.

This rearrangement joins TRBV2 to TRBJ2-1, with TRBD2 identical over 11 bases. The germline CDR1 and CDR2 sequences are SNHLY and FYNNEI. V gave up 6 bases and J gave up 7 bases; unmatched junction bases: 17. This CDR3 contains 18 residues. CDR3 sequence: CASSPHKPTSGEGNEQFF. CDR3 in DNA: TGTGCCAGCAGCCCACACAAGCCGACTAGCGGGGAGGGGAATGAGCAGTTCTTC.

The J gene is TRBJ2-7, the V gene TRBV30; 13 positions agree with TRBD2. V lost 0 bases and J lost 4; bases outside the gene matches: 18. Germline V lookup: CDR1 GTSNPN, CDR2 SVGIG (reference sequence). The CDR3 has 20 residues. The CDR3 nucleotides read TGTGCCTGGAGTGTTTTCAGACTAGCGGGAGGAGAGGCCGTCGGGTACGAGCAGTACTTC. Protein sequence: CAWSVFRLAGGEAVGYEQYF.

The CDR3 region has the DNA TGTGCCAGCAGTGAAGTTGAGGGGGTTGGTTCCGAGCAGTACTTC. Encoded protein: CASSEVEGVGSEQYF. This sequence joins TRBV6-1 and TRBJ2-7, with TRBD1 as a possible D gene (6 bases). V was cut by 1 base and J by 6 bases, with 16 bases left in between. This CDR3 is 15 amino acids long. CDR1 and CDR2 (germline): MNHNS, SASEGT.

This sequence joins TRBV7-2 and TRBJ2-3, with D possibly matching TRBD2 (6 bases). Germline V gives CDR1 SGHTA, CDR2 FQGNSA. Deletions cut 5 bases from V and 0 bases from J, with 12 bases between. The CDR3 is 15 amino acids. CDR3 in amino acids: CASSATRGSTDTQYF. The CDR3 nucleotides read TGTGCCAGCAGCGCGACTAGAGGGAGCACAGATACGCAGTATTTT.

The rearrangement uses TRBV5-4 and TRBJ2-6; D unresolved. Germline loops: CDR1 SGHNT, CDR2 YYREEE (reference sequence). Trimming left V 4 bases short and J 0 bases short, with 17 bases between. This CDR3 has 18 amino acids. The CDR3 protein is CASSLLKACSSGANVLTF. The CDR3 nucleotides are TGTGCCAGCAGCCTCTTGAAAGCGTGCTCCTCTGGGGCCAACGTCCTGACTTTC.

The CDR3 loop reads CASSSARGQSWPQHF. DNA of the CDR3: TGTGCCAGCAGTTCTGCCAGAGGGCAATCATGGCCCCAGCATTTT. The chain recombines TRBV28 with TRBJ1-5; D is unresolved. Germline-derived CDR1 and CDR2 are MDHEN and SYDVKM. V was clipped by 4 bases and J by 9 bases, with 19 bases between them. The length of the CDR3 is 15 residues.

The chain recombines TRBV4-2 with TRBJ2-3; D is undetermined. The CDR3 has 14 residues. The V gene's germline CDR1 is LGHNA and CDR2 YNFKEQ. The V end lost 4 bases, the J end lost 6 bases, and 14 bases lay between the germline ends. The CDR3 is CASSPHFGQDTQYF. DNA for the CDR3: TGTGCCAGCAGCCCCCATTTTGGGCAGGATACGCAGTATTTT.

The gene calls are TRBV27 and TRBJ1-3, with D tentatively TRBD1 (5 bases). Trimming removed 4 bases from V and 0 bases from J, with 13 bases in between. Germline CDR1 and CDR2: MNHEY and SMNVEV (reference sequence). The CDR3 runs to 16 residues. The CDR3 bases are TGTGCCAGCAGTTGGGCGGGGCCGAGCTCTGGAAACACCATATATTTT. Translated, it gives CASSWAGPSSGNTIYF.